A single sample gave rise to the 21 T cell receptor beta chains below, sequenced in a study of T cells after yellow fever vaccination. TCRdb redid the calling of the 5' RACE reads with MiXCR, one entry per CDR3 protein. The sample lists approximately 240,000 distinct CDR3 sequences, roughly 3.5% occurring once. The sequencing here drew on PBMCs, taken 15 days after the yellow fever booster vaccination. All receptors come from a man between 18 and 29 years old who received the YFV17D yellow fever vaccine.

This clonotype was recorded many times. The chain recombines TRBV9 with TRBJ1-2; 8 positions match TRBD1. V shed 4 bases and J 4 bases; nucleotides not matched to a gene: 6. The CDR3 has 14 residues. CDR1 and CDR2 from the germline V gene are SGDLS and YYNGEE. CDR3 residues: CASSYMDRAYGYTF. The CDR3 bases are TGTGCCAGCAGCTACATGGACAGGGCCTATGGCTACACCTTC.

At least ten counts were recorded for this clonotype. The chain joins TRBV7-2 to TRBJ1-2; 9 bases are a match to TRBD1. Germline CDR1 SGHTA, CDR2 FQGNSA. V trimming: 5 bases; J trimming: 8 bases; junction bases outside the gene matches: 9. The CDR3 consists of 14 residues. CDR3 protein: CASSGRDRDTGYTF. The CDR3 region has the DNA TGTGCCAGCAGCGGCCGGGACAGGGATACCGGCTACACCTTC.

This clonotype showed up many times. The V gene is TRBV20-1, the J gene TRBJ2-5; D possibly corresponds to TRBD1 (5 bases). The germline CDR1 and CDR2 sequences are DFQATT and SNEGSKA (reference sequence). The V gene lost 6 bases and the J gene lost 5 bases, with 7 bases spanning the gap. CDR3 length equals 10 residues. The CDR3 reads CSAGRETQYF. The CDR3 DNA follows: TGCAGTGCGGGGCGGGAGACCCAGTACTTC.

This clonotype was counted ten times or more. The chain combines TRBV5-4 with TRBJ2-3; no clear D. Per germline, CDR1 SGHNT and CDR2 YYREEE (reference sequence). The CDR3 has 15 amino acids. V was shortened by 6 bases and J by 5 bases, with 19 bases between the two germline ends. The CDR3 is CASTLRGGARDTQYF. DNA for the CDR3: TGTGCCAGCACCCTCCGCGGCGGTGCCCGAGATACGCAGTATTTT.

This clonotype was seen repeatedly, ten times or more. The CDR3 loop is CASSVPEGVGTQYF. Written as DNA, the CDR3 is TGTGCCAGCAGCGTCCCGGAGGGTGTAGGGACCCAGTACTTC. V and J are TRBV7-2 and TRBJ2-5, with D maybe TRBD2 (6 bases). The CDR3 extends over 14 amino acids. V lost 5 bases and J 7 bases, leaving 17 bases between the germline ends. Per the germline V gene, CDR1 is SGHTA and CDR2 is FQGNSA.

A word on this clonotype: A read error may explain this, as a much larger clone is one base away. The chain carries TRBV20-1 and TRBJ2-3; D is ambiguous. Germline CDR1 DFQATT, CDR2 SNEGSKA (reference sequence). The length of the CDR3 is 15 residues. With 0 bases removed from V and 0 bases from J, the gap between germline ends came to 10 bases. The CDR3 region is CSARDRAKSTDTQYF. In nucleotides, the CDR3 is TGCAGTGCTAGAGACAGAGCCAAAAGCACAGATACGCAGTATTTT.

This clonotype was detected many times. The CDR3: CASRSGTGNQPQHF. The CDR3 DNA reads TGCGCCAGCAGATCGGGGACCGGCAATCAGCCCCAGCATTTT. The chain has TRBV5-1 and TRBJ1-5; maybe TRBD1 (5 bases). The CDR3 is 14 residues long. Trimming took off 5 bases at V and 2 bases at J, with 11 bases between the two ends. Germline V gene sequence: CDR1 SGHRS, CDR2 YFSETQ.

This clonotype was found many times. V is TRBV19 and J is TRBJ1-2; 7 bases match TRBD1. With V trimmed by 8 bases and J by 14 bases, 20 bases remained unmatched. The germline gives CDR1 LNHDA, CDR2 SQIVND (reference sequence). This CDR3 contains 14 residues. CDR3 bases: TGTGCCAGTGCCGACTCGGACAGGCCTCATGCTCGGACCTTC. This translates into CASADSDRPHARTF.

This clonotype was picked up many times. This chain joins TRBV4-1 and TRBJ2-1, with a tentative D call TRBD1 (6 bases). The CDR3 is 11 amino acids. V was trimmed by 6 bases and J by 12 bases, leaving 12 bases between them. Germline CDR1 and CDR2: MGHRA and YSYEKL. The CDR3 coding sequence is TGCGCCAGCAGTTCCCCAGGGGTGCAGTTCTTC. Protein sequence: CASSSPGVQFF.

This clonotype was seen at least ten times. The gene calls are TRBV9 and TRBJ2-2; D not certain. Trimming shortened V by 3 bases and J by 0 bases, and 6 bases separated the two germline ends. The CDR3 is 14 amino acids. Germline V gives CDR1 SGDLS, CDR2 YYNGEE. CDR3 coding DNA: TGTGCCAGCAGCGGACCTCCGAACACCGGGGAGCTGTTTTTT. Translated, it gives CASSGPPNTGELFF.

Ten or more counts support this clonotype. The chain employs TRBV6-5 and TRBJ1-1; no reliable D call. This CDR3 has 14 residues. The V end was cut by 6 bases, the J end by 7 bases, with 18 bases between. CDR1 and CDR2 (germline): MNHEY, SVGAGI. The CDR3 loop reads CASSLFGSALEAFF. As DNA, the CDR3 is TGTGCCAGCAGCCTTTTTGGTTCCGCGCTTGAAGCTTTCTTT.

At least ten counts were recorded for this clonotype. CDR3 DNA: TGTGCCAGCAGCTTGAGCAAGGAGGGGAGCTCCTACGAGCAGTACTTC. Its protein is CASSLSKEGSSYEQYF. V gene TRBV7-8 combines with J gene TRBJ2-7, with D perhaps TRBD2 (6 bases). The CDR3 runs 16 residues. Germline CDR1 and CDR2: SGHVS and FQNEAQ. The V gene lost 3 bases and the J gene lost 0 bases, with 15 bases spanning the gap.

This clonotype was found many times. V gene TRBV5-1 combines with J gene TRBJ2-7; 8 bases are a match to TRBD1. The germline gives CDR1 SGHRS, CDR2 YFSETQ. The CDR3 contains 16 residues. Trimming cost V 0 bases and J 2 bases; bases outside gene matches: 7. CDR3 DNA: TGCGCCAGCAGCTTGGCCGACAGGGGAATCACCTACGAGCAGTACTTC. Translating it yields CASSLADRGITYEQYF. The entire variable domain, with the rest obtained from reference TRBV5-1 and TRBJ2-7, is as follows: KAGVTQTPRYLIKTRGQQVTLSCSPISGHRSVSWYQQTPGQGLQFLFEYFSETQRNKGNFPGRFSGRQFSNSRSEMNVSTLELGDSALYLCASSLADRGITYEQYFGPGTRLTVT.

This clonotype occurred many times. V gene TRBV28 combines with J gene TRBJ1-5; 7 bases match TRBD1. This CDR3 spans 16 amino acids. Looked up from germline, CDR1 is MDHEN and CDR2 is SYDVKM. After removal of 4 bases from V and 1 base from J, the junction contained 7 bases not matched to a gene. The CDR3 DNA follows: TGTGCCAGCAGTTGGTCAGGGGGTTGGAGCAATCAGCCCCAGCATTTT. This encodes CASSWSGGWSNQPQHF. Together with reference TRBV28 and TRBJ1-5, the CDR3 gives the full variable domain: DVKVTQSSRYLVKRTGEKVFLECVQDMDHENMFWYRQDPGLGLRLIYFSYDVKMKEKGDIPEGYSVSREKKERFSLILESASTNQTSMYLCASSWSGGWSNQPQHFGDGTRLSIL.

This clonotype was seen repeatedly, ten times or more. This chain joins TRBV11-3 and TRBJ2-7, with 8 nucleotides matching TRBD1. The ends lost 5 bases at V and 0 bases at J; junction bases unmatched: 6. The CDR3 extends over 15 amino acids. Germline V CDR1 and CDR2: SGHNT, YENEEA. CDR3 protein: CASSPGQASSYEQYF. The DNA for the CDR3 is TGTGCCAGCAGCCCGGGACAGGCGTCCTCCTACGAGCAGTACTTC.

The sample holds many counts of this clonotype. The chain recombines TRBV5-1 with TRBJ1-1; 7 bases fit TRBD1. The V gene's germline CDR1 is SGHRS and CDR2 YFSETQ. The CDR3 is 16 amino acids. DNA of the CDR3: TGCCCCGCTACAAGCGGGACAGAAGAACCAAACACTGAAGCTTTCTTT. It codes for CPATSGTEEPNTEAFF.

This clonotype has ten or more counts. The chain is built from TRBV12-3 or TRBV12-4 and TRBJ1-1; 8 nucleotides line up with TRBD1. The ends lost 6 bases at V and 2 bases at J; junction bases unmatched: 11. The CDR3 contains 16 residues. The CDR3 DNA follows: TGTGCCAGCAGGCCACGGCCGGGACAGGTCAACACTGAAGCTTTCTTT. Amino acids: CASRPRPGQVNTEAFF.

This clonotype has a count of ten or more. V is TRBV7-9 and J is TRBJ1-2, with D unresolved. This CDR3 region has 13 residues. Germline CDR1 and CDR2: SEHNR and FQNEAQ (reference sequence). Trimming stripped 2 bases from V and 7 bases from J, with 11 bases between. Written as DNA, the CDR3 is TGTGCCAGCAGCTTACTGGCAGTCGGTGGCTACACCTTC. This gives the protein CASSLLAVGGYTF.

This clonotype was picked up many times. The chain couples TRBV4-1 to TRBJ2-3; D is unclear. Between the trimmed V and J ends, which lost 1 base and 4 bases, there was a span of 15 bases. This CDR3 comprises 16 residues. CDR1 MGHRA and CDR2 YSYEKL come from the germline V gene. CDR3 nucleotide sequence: TGCGCCAGCAGCCAAGGGTTCCTCACCCCGGCAGATACGCAGTATTTT. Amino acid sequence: CASSQGFLTPADTQYF.

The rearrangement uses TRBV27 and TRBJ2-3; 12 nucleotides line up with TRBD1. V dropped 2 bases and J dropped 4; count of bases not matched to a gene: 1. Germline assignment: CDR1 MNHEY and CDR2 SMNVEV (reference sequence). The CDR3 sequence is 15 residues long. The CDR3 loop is CASSLGTGGADTQYF. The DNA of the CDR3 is TGTGCCAGCAGTTTAGGGACAGGGGGCGCAGATACGCAGTATTTT.

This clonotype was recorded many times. In DNA form, the CDR3 reads TGCAGCGTCCTTACTGGACAAGCCTACGAGCAGTACTTC. Amino acids: CSVLTGQAYEQYF. V usage is TRBV29-1 and J usage is TRBJ2-7, with a tentative D call TRBD1 (5 bases). Per germline, CDR1 SQVTM and CDR2 ANQGSEA. Trimming took 6 bases from V and 2 from J, leaving 14 bases between them. This CDR3 comprises 13 residues.